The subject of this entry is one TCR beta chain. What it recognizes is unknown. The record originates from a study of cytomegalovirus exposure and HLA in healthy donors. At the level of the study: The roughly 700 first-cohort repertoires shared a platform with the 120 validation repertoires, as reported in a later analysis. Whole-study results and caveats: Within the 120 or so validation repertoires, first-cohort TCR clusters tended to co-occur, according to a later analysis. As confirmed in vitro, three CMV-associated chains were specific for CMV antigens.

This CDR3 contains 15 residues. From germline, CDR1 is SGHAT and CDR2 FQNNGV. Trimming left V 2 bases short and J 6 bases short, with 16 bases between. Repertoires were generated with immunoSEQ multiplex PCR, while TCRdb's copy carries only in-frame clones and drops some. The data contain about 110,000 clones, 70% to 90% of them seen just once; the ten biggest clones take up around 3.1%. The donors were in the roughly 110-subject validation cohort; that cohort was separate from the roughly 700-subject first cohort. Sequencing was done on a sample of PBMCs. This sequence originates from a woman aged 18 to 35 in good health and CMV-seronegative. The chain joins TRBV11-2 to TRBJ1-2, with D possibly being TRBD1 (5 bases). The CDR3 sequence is CASSLFGQFSNGYTF. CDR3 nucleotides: TGTGCCAGCAGCTTATTCGGACAATTTTCTAATGGCTACACCTTC. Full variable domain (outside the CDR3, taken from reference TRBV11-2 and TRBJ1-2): EAGVAQSPRYKIIEKRQSVAFWCNPISGHATLYWYQQILGQGPKLLIQFQNNGVVDDSQLPKDRFSAERLKGVDSTLKIQPAKLEDSAVYLCASSLFGQFSNGYTFGSGTRLTVV.